This T cell receptor (beta chain) was found in a study of tumor and adjacent non-tumor tissue in lung cancer. At the level of the study: Histology: 11 to 13 adenocarcinoma, a couple of squamous cell carcinoma, 1 small cell lung cancer. Around 4 million productive TCRbeta reads were obtained per sample on average. Study-wide findings and caveats: Compared with tumor, normal lung showed significantly lower TCR diversity.

This sample's RNA came from whole unsorted tissue. The normal lung tissue was taken more than 3 cm from the tumor edge. Between August and November 2014, newly diagnosed, chemotherapy-naive lung cancer patients underwent thoracic surgery in China. The library came from three nested PCR rounds adapted from ARM-PCR protocols. MiXCR was run by TCRdb on the multiplex PCR reads, yielding one entry per CDR3 protein. The data hold 60,000 to 90,000 distinct CDR3 sequences, with less than 75% observed a single time. CDR1 and CDR2 from the germline V gene are SGHAT and FQNNGV. The CDR3 loop spans 13 amino acids. Regarding this clonotype: Its antigen is as yet unknown. The junction and the germline gene differ at one end; a read error may be behind it.

The J gene is TRBJ2-5, the V gene TRBV11-2; no definite D call. This clonotype was sampled from a woman between 45 and 60 years old with non-small cell lung cancer. The sequenced sample was distant non-tumor lung tissue. The CDR3 reads CTSKVGVKETQYF. The CDR3, as DNA: TGTACCAGCAAGGTTGGGGTTAAAGAGACCCAGTACTTC. The complete variable domain, with remaining parts taken from reference TRBV11-2 and TRBJ2-5, reads EAGVAQSPRYKIIEKRQSVAFWCNPISGHATLYWYQQILGQGPKLLIQFQNNGVVDDSQLPKDRFSAERLKGVDSTLKIQPAKLEDSAVYLCTSKVGVKETQYFGPGTRLLVL.